This entry describes one T cell receptor beta chain. The data stem from a study of blood T cells in healthy people across ages. Through a sample-barcoded 5' primer and a J-beta primer mix, a second PCR was run for about 6 to 12 cycles. One entry per CDR3 protein, called by TCRdb with MiXCR from the 5' RACE reads. The sample has roughly 560,000 distinct CDR3 sequences, around 24% seen once. J was trimmed by 1 base and V by 5 bases; bases with no gene match: 4. Germline V lookup: CDR1 MNHEY, CDR2 SMNVEV (reference sequence). The CDR3 is 14 amino acids. These same records also appear under a second study, on T cells of mothers and their children.

This TCR derives from a boy between 10 and 17 years old in good health. The chain combines TRBV27 with TRBJ1-1, with 7 nucleotides matching TRBD1. The sample consisted of blood. The CDR3 DNA is TGTGCCAGCAGTACGGGACAGAGGAACACTGAAGCTTTCTTT. It is translated as CASSTGQRNTEAFF.